This T cell receptor (beta chain) was recorded in a study of T cells in Graves' hyperthyroidism and ophthalmopathy. To note about this clonotype: A clone one base away is much larger, so this may be a read error.

Researchers amplified the TCR beta CDR3 regions from RNA transcripts. A first-round RT-PCR of the TCR CDR3 used the HTBI primer set. TCRdb reanalysed the multiplex PCR reads using MiXCR and keeps one entry per CDR3 protein. Altogether around 580,000 distinct CDR3 sequences are present, 40% to 55% being singletons, with the ten largest covering approximately 7.5%. The sequenced sample was peripheral blood or thyroid tissue (not recorded which). The clonotype comes from a woman aged 18-29 years with Graves' hyperthyroidism.

CDR3 loop: CASIQDPYREKETQYF. The CDR3 DNA reads as TGTGCCAGCATCCAAGATCCTTACAGGGAAAAGGAGACCCAGTACTTC. The chain uses TRBV14 and TRBJ2-5; the D gene is possibly TRBD1 (6 bases). Germline CDR1 SGHDN, CDR2 FVKESK. The CDR3 loop spans 16 amino acids.